This is a list of T cell receptor beta chains from one sample in a study of blood T cell repertoires in COVID-19. Assay: immunoSEQ multiplex PCR; the TCRdb copy retains only in-frame clones and omits some. The sample gives roughly 150,000 clones, 80% to 90% of which show up once; approximately 2.8% is in the top ten. Sequenced sample: peripheral blood. Every receptor here comes from a woman aged 60-75 years with active COVID-19. CDR3s leave out the opening cysteine and the closing phenylalanine or tryptophan.

TRBV9	TRBJ2-3	ASSVGRGGTDTQY
TRBV24-1	TRBJ2-5	ATSDLRDSQETQY
TRBV30	TRBJ2-1	AWSVLASGSDEQF
TRBV6-2/TRBV6-3	TRBJ2-2	ASSDPVGGQGTGELF
TRBV4-2	TRBJ2-3	ASSQADWGAGGPDTQY
TRBV4-3	TRBJ2-1	ASSHEGLAGGSGYNEQF
TRBV7-2	TRBJ1-2	ASSLAPGQGSGYT
TRBV30	TRBJ1-1	AWKWRDNTEAF
TRBV6-2/TRBV6-3	TRBJ2-2	ASSLQGVANTGELF
TRBV6-6	TRBJ1-6	ASSTDRLNSPLH
TRBV4-3	TRBJ2-1	ASSQQIVQGAPYNEQF
TRBV15	TRBJ2-3	ASRADRGADTQY
TRBV10-3	TRBJ2-5	AISEGRGGETQY
TRBV5-1	TRBJ2-3	ASSLLASGFTDTQY
TRBV5-4	TRBJ1-1	ASSLWQGNTEAF
TRBV13	TRBJ2-6	ASTKRGLGANVLT
TRBV28	TRBJ2-1	ASSPMPGGSYNEQF
TRBV5-8	TRBJ2-1	ASSLRSGNEQF
TRBV5-1	TRBJ2-2	ASSPPRLAGSTGELF
TRBV18	TRBJ2-5	ASSPIQGPQETQY
TRBV9	TRBJ2-7	ASSVSGREFNEQY
TRBV27	TRBJ2-7	ASKQDRGAGFYEQY
TRBV15	TRBJ2-7	ATSDPRVGSYEQY